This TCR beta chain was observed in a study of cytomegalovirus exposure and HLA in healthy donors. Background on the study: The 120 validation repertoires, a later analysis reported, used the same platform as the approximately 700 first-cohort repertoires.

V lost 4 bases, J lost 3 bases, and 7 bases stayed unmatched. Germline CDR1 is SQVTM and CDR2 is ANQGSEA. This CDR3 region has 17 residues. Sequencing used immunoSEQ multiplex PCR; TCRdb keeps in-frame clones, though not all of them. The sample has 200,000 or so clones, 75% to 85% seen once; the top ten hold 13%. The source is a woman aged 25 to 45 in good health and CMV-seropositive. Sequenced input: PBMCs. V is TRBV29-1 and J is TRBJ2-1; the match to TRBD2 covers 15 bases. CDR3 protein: CSVGRTSGRAVYNEQFF. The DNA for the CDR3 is TGCAGCGTTGGTCGGACTAGCGGGAGGGCTGTCTACAATGAGCAGTTCTTC.